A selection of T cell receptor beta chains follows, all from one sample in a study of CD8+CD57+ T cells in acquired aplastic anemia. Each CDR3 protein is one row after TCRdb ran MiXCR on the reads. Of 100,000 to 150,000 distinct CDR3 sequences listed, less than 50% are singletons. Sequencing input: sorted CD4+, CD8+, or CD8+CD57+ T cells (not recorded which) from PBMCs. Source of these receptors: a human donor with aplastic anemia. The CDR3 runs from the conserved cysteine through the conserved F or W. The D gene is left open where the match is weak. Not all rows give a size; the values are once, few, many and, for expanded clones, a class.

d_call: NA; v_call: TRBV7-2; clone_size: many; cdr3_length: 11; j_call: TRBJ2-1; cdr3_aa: CASSSLTEQFF; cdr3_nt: TGTGCCAGCAGCTCGCTGACAGAGCAGTTCTTC
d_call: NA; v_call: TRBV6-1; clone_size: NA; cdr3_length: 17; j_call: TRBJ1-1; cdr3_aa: CASSAAGGDSFITEAFF; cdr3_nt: TGTGCCAGCAGTGCCGCGGGGGGGGACTCTTTTATCACTGAAGCTTTCTTT
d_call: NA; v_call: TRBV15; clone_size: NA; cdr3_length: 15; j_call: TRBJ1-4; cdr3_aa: CATSRDGRGNEKLFF; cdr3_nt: TGTGCCACCAGCAGGGATGGACGGGGGAATGAAAAACTGTTTTTT
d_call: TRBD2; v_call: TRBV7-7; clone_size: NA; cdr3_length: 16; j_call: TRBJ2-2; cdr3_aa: CASSLVAGDNTGELFF; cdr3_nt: TGTGCCAGCAGCTTAGTAGCGGGGGATAACACCGGGGAGCTGTTTTTT
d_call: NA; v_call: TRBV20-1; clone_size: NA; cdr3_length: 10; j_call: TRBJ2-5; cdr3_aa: CSAAGETQYF; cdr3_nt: TGCAGTGCAGCTGGTGAGACCCAGTACTTC
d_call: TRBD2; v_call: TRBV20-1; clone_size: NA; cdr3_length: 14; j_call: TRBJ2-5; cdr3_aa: CSASASGVQETQYF; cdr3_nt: TGCAGTGCTAGTGCTAGCGGGGTTCAAGAGACCCAGTACTTC
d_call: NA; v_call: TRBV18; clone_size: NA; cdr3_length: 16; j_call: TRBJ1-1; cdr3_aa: CASSKETPFMDTEAFF; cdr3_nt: TGTGCCAGCTCAAAGGAGACACCCTTCATGGACACTGAAGCTTTCTTT
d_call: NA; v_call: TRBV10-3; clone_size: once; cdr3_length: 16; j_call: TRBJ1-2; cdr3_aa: CAISEIGVTANYGYTF; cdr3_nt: TGTGCCATCAGTGAGATAGGGGTGACAGCTAACTATGGCTACACCTTC
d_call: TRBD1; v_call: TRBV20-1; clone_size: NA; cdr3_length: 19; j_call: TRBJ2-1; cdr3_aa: CSARAGTGPPIALYNEQFF; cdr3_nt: TGCAGTGCTAGAGCCGGGACAGGGCCTCCTATCGCCCTTTACAATGAGCAGTTCTTC
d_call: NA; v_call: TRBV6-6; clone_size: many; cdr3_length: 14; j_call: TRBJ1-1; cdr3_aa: CASSFGGQGGEAFF; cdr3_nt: TGTGCCAGCAGTTTCGGGGGGCAAGGGGGTGAAGCTTTCTTT
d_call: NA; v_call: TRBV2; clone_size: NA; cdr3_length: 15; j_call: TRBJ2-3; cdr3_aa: CASSSKTTSTDTQCF; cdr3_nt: TGTGCCAGCAGTTCTAAGACCACTAGCACAGATACGCAGTGTTTT
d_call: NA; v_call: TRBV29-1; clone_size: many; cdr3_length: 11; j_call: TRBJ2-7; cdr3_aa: CSVEFMGEQYF; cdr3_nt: TGCAGCGTTGAGTTTATGGGCGAGCAGTACTTC
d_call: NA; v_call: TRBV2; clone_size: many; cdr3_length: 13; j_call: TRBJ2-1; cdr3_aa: CASSEIKGGEQFF; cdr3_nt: TGTGCCAGCAGTGAAATAAAGGGGGGTGAGCAGTTCTTC
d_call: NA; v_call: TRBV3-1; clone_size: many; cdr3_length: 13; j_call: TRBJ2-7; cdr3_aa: CASSQDAANEQYF; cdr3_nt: TGTGCCAGCAGCCAAGATGCGGCTAACGAGCAGTACTTC
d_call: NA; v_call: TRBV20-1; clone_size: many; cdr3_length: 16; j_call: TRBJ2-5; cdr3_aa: CSATHMTGVNQETQYF; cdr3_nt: TGCAGTGCTACTCACATGACGGGCGTCAACCAAGAGACCCAGTACTTC
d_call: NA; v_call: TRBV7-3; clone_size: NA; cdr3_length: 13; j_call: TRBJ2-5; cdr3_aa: CASSGVRSETQYF; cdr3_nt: TGTGCCAGCAGTGGAGTCCGGAGTGAGACCCAGTACTTC
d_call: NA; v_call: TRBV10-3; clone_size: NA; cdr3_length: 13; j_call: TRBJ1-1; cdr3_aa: CAISDRMNTEAFF; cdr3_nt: TGTGCCATCAGTGACAGAATGAACACTGAAGCTTTCTTT